Below are 8 T cell receptor beta chains sequenced from a single sample in a study of T cell clonality in common variable immunodeficiency. Here immunoSEQ multiplex PCR was the method, and the copy in TCRdb shows in-frame clones only, minus some. The sample gives some 16,000 clones, none seen only once, and the top ten clones hold 13% to 15%. No antigen has been assigned to these receptors. General study results and limits: In common variable immunodeficiency, TCR beta chains reportedly carried fewer deletions and N-nucleotide insertions.

Sequenced input: peripheral blood mononuclear cells. The origin of the receptors is a human donor with common variable immunodeficiency.

About this clone itself: The read terminates 3 residues ahead of where the CDR3 ends, so the germline J gene completes it. This chain uses TRBV11-3 with TRBJ2-3; perhaps TRBD2 as D (5 bases). Trimming took off 0 bases at V and 0 bases at J, with 7 bases between the two ends. The length of the CDR3 is 15 residues. CDR1 and CDR2 from the germline V gene are SGHNT and YENEEA. The sequenced part of the CDR3 DNA is TGTGCCAGCAGCTTAGAGAGGACTAGCACAGATACG. Residues: CASSLERTSTDT. In full, the CDR3 is CASSLERTSTDTQYF.

This clone was seen ten or more times. The missing CDR3 end, 3 residues past where the read stops, is filled in from the germline J gene. The chain uses TRBV19 and TRBJ1-5; perhaps TRBD1 as D (6 bases). Between the trimmed V and J ends, which lost 6 bases and 4 bases, there was a span of 7 bases. The CDR3 consists of 12 residues. The germline V gene has CDR1 LNHDA and CDR2 SQIVND (reference sequence). The sequenced part of the CDR3 DNA is TGTGCCAGTAGGGACAGAAATCAGCCC. Amino acids: CASRDRNQP. The whole CDR3 sequence reads CASRDRNQPQHF. Variable domain in full (rest from reference TRBV19 and TRBJ1-5): DGGITQSPKYLFRKEGQNVTLSCEQNLNHDAMYWYRQDPGQGLRLIYYSQIVNDFQKGDIAEGYSVSREKKESFPLTVTSAQKNPTAFYLCASRDRNQPQHFGDGTRLSIL.

Note on this clone: The CDR3 is cut off 3 residues early in the read; its end comes from the germline J gene. The J gene is TRBJ2-7, the V gene TRBV18; 8 bases line up with TRBD1. Germline assignment: CDR1 KGHSH and CDR2 LQKENI. V lost 3 bases, J lost 5 bases, and 6 bases stayed unmatched. CDR3 length equals 14 residues. Partial CDR3 DNA: TGTGCCAGCTCACCCCCCGACAGGGGCCACGAG. It codes for CASSPPDRGHE. The full CDR3 sequence reads CASSPPDRGHEQYF.

Note on this clone: The read halts 3 residues ahead of the CDR3 end, with the missing end drawn from the germline J gene. The V call is TRBV18, the J call TRBJ2-5, with 7 bases aligning to TRBD1. V lost 4 bases and J lost 5; bases outside the gene matches: 4. Germline CDR1 reads KGHSH; CDR2 reads LQKENI. This CDR3 is built from 13 residues. CDR3 residues: CASSHRGEETQYF. The DNA read from the CDR3 is TGTGCCAGCTCACACAGGGGAGAGGAGACC.

This clone has a handful of counts. Read coverage stops 3 residues before the CDR3 terminus; the germline J gene supplies the remainder. V is TRBV7-6 and J is TRBJ2-7; D perhaps matches TRBD1 (5 bases). V was trimmed by 4 bases and J by 6 bases, leaving 16 bases between them. CDR1 and CDR2 (germline): SGHVS, FNYEAQ. This CDR3 has 14 residues. The covered CDR3 bases are TGTGCCAGCAGCTCCGCGGCAGGGTCATTCGAG. Amino acids: CASSSAAGSFE. The whole CDR3 sequence reads CASSSAAGSFEQYF.

This clone was seen only a few times. The DNA ends 3 residues before the CDR3 does, and the rest of the CDR3 is filled in from the germline J gene. The chain is built from TRBV7-6 and TRBJ2-5; 8 positions agree with TRBD1. The CDR3 runs 18 residues. Germline V CDR1 and CDR2: SGHVS, FNYEAQ. The V segment lost 4 bases and the J segment 4 bases; nucleotides outside the gene matches: 17. The DNA read from the CDR3 is TGTGCCAGCAGCTCCTCCGGGACAGGAGCCTGGTTCCCAGAGACC. Translation gives CASSSSGTGAWFPET. The complete CDR3 sequence is CASSSSGTGAWFPETQYF.

This clone appeared a few times. The read comes to an end 3 residues before the CDR3 does, leaving the germline J gene to fill in the end. The chain joins TRBV30 to TRBJ2-1, with 13 bases lining up with TRBD2. CDR1 GTSNPN and CDR2 SVGIG come from the germline V gene (reference sequence). The CDR3 is 16 amino acids. Trimming at V came to 4 bases and at J to 9 bases, leaving 12 bases not matched to a gene. This CDR3 is CAWTQPRTSGGSEQFF. The covered CDR3 bases are TGTGCCTGGACCCAGCCGCGGACTAGCGGGGGTTCTGAG.

This clone was detected many times. The read ends 3 residues early relative to the CDR3; the germline J gene fills the gap. The V and J genes are TRBV7-8 and TRBJ2-7; 8 bases are shared with TRBD1. The CDR3 sequence is 15 residues long. V dropped 5 bases and J dropped 3; count of bases not matched to a gene: 9. CDR1 and CDR2 (germline): SGHVS, FQNEAQ. CDR3 DNA (partial): TGTGCCAGCAGCCTCCCCCTCGGACAGGGCTACGAG. Its protein is CASSLPLGQGYE. The complete CDR3 reads CASSLPLGQGYEQYF.